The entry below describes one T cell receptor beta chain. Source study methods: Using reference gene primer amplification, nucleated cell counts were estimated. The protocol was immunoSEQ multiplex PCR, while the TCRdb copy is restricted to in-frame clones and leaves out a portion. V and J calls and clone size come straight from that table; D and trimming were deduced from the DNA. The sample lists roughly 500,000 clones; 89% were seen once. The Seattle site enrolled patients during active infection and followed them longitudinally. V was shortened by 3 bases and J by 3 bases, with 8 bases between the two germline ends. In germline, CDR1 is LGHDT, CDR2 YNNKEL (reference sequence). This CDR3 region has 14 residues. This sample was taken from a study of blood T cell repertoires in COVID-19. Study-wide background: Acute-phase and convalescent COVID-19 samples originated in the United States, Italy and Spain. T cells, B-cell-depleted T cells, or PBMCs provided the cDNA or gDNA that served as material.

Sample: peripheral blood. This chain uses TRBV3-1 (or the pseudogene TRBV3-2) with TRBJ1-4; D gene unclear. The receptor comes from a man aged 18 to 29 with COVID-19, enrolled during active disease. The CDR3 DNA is TGTGCCAGCAGCCAGTTGGGAGCTAATGAAAAACTGTTTTTT. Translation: CASSQLGANEKLFF.